Below, 20 T cell receptor beta chains from the same sample are listed, as sequenced in a study of T cell responses to AZD1222 COVID-19 vaccine. Here immunoSEQ multiplex PCR was the method, and the copy in TCRdb shows in-frame clones only, minus some. Counted here are around 100,000 clones, roughly nine tenths occurring once; the ten biggest clones make up just under 3%. This sample comprised peripheral blood, obtained on day 0 of AZD1222 vaccination. These receptors were collected from an adult in good health.

This clone appeared once. The rearrangement uses TRBV15 and TRBJ2-1; D is unclear. CDR1 is LNHNV, CDR2 YYDKDF, per germline (reference sequence). Deletions cut 0 bases from V and 7 bases from J, with 10 bases between. This CDR3 spans 14 amino acids. The CDR3 nucleotides are TGTGCCACCAGCAGAGATTATTTGTCAAATGAGCAGTTCTTC. Its translation: CATSRDYLSNEQFF.

This chain uses TRBV19 with TRBJ1-2, with D perhaps TRBD1 (5 bases). V dropped 6 bases and J dropped 4 bases, with 18 bases sitting between them. This CDR3 is built from 15 residues. Germline assignment: CDR1 LNHDA and CDR2 SQIVND (reference sequence). This CDR3 reads CASRTPGPNVYGYTF. The CDR3 DNA sequence: TGTGCCAGTAGGACTCCGGGGCCTAACGTCTATGGCTACACCTTC.

The chain couples TRBV20-1 to TRBJ2-1; D is ambiguous. The CDR3 has 11 amino acids. V shed 5 bases and J shed 4 bases, with 6 bases lying between them. Germline CDR1 reads DFQATT; CDR2 reads SNEGSKA (reference sequence). CDR3 bases: TGCAGTGCTTCTTCTTACAATGAGCAGTTCTTC. Translated: CSASSYNEQFF.

This clone appeared a few times. V usage is TRBV4-1 and J usage is TRBJ2-5; 9 bases map to TRBD1. Germline CDR1 MGHRA, CDR2 YSYEKL. The CDR3 contains 14 residues. J gave up 4 bases and V 4 bases, and 4 bases lay outside the gene matches. The CDR3 reads CASSLATGGETQYF. For the CDR3, the DNA is TGCGCCAGCAGCCTGGCGACAGGGGGAGAGACCCAGTACTTC.

The chain joins TRBV2 to TRBJ2-7; D is unclear. The germline V and J ends were trimmed by 7 bases and 2 bases, with 12 bases remaining between them. The germline gives CDR1 SNHLY, CDR2 FYNNEI. The CDR3 has 13 residues. In nucleotides, the CDR3 is TGTGCCAGCATTGGAAGTACTACCTACGAGCAGTACTTC. As protein: CASIGSTTYEQYF.

The chain joins TRBV2 to TRBJ1-6; D not certain. CDR1 and CDR2 from the germline V gene are SNHLY and FYNNEI. CDR3 length: 15 amino acids. Trimming took 1 base from V and 10 from J, leaving 14 bases between them. CDR3 amino acids: CASSEEDGIGSPLHF. Written as DNA, the CDR3 is TGTGCCAGCAGTGAAGAAGACGGTATAGGGTCACCCCTCCACTTT.

CDR3 DNA: TGTGCCAGCAGTTACAGCGAGGTGAGCTCCTACAATGAGCAGTTCTTC. As protein: CASSYSEVSSYNEQFF. The V call is TRBV6-2 or TRBV6-3, the J call TRBJ2-1; D is ambiguous. The CDR3 totals 16 residues. The ends were cut back, 2 bases at V and 0 bases at J, with 11 bases in the middle. Germline V CDR1 and CDR2: MNHEY, SVGEGT.

In this sample, this clone turned up a few times. The rearrangement joins TRBV4-2 to TRBJ1-3; perhaps TRBD1 as D (6 bases). With 4 bases removed from V and 2 bases from J, the gap between germline ends came to 12 bases. Germline CDR1 reads LGHNA; CDR2 reads YNFKEQ. The CDR3 is made up of 15 amino acids. The CDR3 loop is CASSPRTVTGNTIYF. The CDR3 nucleotides are TGTGCCAGCAGCCCCCGGACAGTTACTGGAAACACCATATATTTT.

The chain uses TRBV5-6 and TRBJ2-1; 13 bases match TRBD2. From germline, CDR1 is SGHDT and CDR2 YYEEEE. This CDR3 region has 16 residues. The J segment lost 7 bases and the V segment lost 0 bases, leaving 4 bases of the junction unmatched. Here the CDR3 reads CASSLVGTSGKNEQFF. CDR3 DNA sequence: TGTGCCAGCAGCTTGGTAGGGACTAGCGGGAAAAATGAGCAGTTCTTC.

The V and J genes are TRBV6-2 or TRBV6-3 and TRBJ2-5; perhaps TRBD2 as D (6 bases). Trimming removed 5 bases at V and 4 bases at J, with 11 bases between. The CDR3 has 13 residues. Germline CDR1 and CDR2: MNHEY and SVGEGT. The CDR3 sequence: CASSPRGVETQYF. The CDR3, as DNA: TGTGCCAGCAGTCCGCGGGGTGTAGAGACCCAGTACTTC.

This clone was seen only once. The J gene is TRBJ1-5, the V gene TRBV2, with D possibly matching TRBD1 (6 bases). V was pared by 8 bases and J by 4 bases, with 15 bases between. The CDR3 has 14 residues. The germline CDR1 and CDR2 sequences are SNHLY and FYNNEI. The CDR3 sequence: CASVEQGGNQPQHF. The CDR3 nucleotides are TGTGCCAGCGTAGAACAGGGAGGAAATCAGCCCCAGCATTTT.

The rearrangement joins TRBV2 to TRBJ1-2; perhaps TRBD1 as D (5 bases). Germline CDR1 is SNHLY and CDR2 is FYNNEI. V lost 3 bases and J lost 1, with 12 bases in between. This CDR3 spans 15 amino acids. The CDR3 DNA follows: TGTGCCAGCAGTGAGGGGCAGGGTTATAACTATGGCTACACCTTC. Translation gives CASSEGQGYNYGYTF.

The CDR3 sequence is CASSLVGSPLHF. The CDR3 coding sequence is TGTGCCAGCAGCTTGGTTGGTTCACCCCTCCACTTT. This rearrangement joins TRBV5-4 to TRBJ1-6; D remains ambiguous. CDR3 length equals 12 residues. Germline CDR1 SGHNT, CDR2 YYREEE (reference sequence). V lost 0 bases and J 9 bases, leaving 4 bases between the germline ends.

The rearrangement uses TRBV4-1 and TRBJ1-4; the D gene is possibly TRBD1 (6 bases). V was shortened by 3 bases and J by 4 bases, with 12 bases between the two germline ends. The germline V gene encodes CDR1 MGHRA and CDR2 YSYEKL. CDR3 length: 15 amino acids. CDR3 nucleotide sequence: TGCGCCAGCAGCCACCCGACAGGCTTTAATGAAAAACTGTTTTTT. Translation: CASSHPTGFNEKLFF.

The chain employs TRBV1 and TRBJ1-2. TRBV1 is shown as a pseudogene. CDR3 length: 18 amino acids. The CDR3 sequence is CTSSPEPRYSGPSYGYTF. CDR3 in DNA: TGCACCAGCAGCCCAGAACCTAGGTATTCAGGCCCTAGCTATGGCTACACCTTC.

The chain has TRBV15 and TRBJ2-6; 7 nucleotides align to TRBD2. The CDR3 runs to 19 residues. Germline CDR1 reads LNHNV; CDR2 reads YYDKDF (reference sequence). V was pared by 3 bases and J by 0 bases, with 11 bases of the junction left unmatched. CDR3: CATSRGRLARLSGANVLTF. The CDR3, as DNA: TGTGCCACCAGCAGGGGAAGACTAGCTCGTCTCTCTGGGGCCAACGTCCTGACTTTC. The full variable domain, completed using reference TRBV15 and TRBJ2-6, is DAMVIQNPRYQVTQFGKPVTLSCSQTLNHNVMYWYQQKSSQAPKLLFHYYDKDFNNEADTPDNFQSRRPNTSFCFLDIRSPGLGDTAMYLCATSRGRLARLSGANVLTFGAGSRLTVL.

This chain links TRBV6-6 with TRBJ1-6; the match to TRBD1 covers 8 bases. V was pared by 8 bases and J by 5 bases, with 8 bases of the junction left unmatched. CDR3 length: 15 residues. Germline CDR1 is MNHNY and CDR2 is SVGAGI (reference sequence). This CDR3 reads CASHPPGQDNSPLHF. Written as DNA, the CDR3 is TGTGCCAGCCATCCCCCGGGACAGGATAATTCACCCCTCCACTTT.

The chain uses TRBV7-9 and TRBJ2-2; D is undetermined. Germline V lookup: CDR1 SEHNR, CDR2 FQNEAQ (reference sequence). CDR3 length: 14 amino acids. Trimming took 3 bases from V and 1 from J, leaving 6 bases between them. CDR3 coding DNA: TGTGCCAGCAGCTTCGGCAGGAACACCGGGGAGCTGTTTTTT. Translating it yields CASSFGRNTGELFF.

The chain carries TRBV4-1 and TRBJ1-1, with D perhaps TRBD1 (5 bases). Trimming left V 1 base short and J 3 bases short, with 12 bases between. This CDR3 is 15 amino acids long. The V gene's germline CDR1 is MGHRA and CDR2 YSYEKL. The CDR3 protein is CASSQGRAGDTEAFF. The CDR3 region has the DNA TGCGCCAGCAGCCAAGGCAGGGCGGGGGACACTGAAGCTTTCTTT.

This chain links TRBV29-1 with TRBJ1-1; 8 positions agree with TRBD1. This CDR3 has 15 residues. CDR1 and CDR2 (germline): SQVTM, ANQGSEA. Germline trimming cut 5 bases from V and 1 base from J; bases unmatched to any gene: 9. In DNA, the CDR3 is TGCAGCGTTCAGGGGGCCTCTTTGAGGAACACTGAAGCTTTCTTT. It translates to CSVQGASLRNTEAFF.